This TCR beta chain was profiled in a study of T-cell memory formation after mild COVID-19. Germline CDR1 reads SGHVS; CDR2 reads FQNEAQ. Trimming took 1 base from V and 2 from J, leaving 15 bases between them. This CDR3 is built from 17 residues. This clonotype was observed a handful of times. Its antigen remains unidentified. Points from the study as a whole: Clones that shrank (day 15 to 85) were balanced CD4/CD8, whereas later expanders leaned CD4+.

TCRdb passed the 5' RACE reads through MiXCR, listing each CDR3 protein once. This sample has 75,000 to 95,000 distinct CDR3 sequences, with about 13% found just once. Sequencing was performed on PBMCs or a T cell subset sorted from them (not recorded which). The receptor was derived from an adult woman who had mild COVID-19 (a few samples of this study predate the infection). Cell type and time point are not known. The gene calls are TRBV7-8 and TRBJ2-1; D might be TRBD2 (7 bases). The CDR3: CASSLETGTSAYNEQFF. The CDR3 region has the DNA TGTGCCAGCAGCTTAGAGACAGGAACTAGCGCCTACAATGAGCAGTTCTTC.